This T cell receptor (beta chain) derives from a study of blood T cell repertoires in COVID-19. Study background: Italy, Spain and the United States were the sources of the convalescent and acute COVID-19 samples.

Sequenced by immunoSEQ multiplex PCR; TCRdb stores in-frame clones only, minus some. The profile shows around 400,000 clones, roughly four fifths of them singletons. Trimming took off 0 bases at V and 15 bases at J, with 18 bases between the two ends. Germline CDR1 is MNHEY and CDR2 is SVGEGT. This CDR3 has 14 amino acids. For recovered donors of Cohort 3, there were two negative PCRs, clearance, or symptom resolution. V gene TRBV6-2 or TRBV6-3 combines with J gene TRBJ2-1; D is unclear. The sample consisted of PBMCs or T cells enriched from blood (not recorded which). This clonotype was obtained from a woman between 50 and 59 years old who had recovered from COVID-19. The CDR3 reads CASSYSNKASSLFF. CDR3 DNA: TGTGCCAGCAGTTACTCGAACAAGGCTAGTAGTCTGTTCTTC.